The entry below describes one T cell receptor (beta chain). The data are from a study of control samples from healthy donors and cancer patients. Clones were read by immunoSEQ multiplex PCR, and TCRdb kept only the in-frame ones, dropping some. The sample shows under 150,000 clones, under 90% of them seen only once. V lost 4 bases to trimming and J lost 0 bases, with 13 bases between them. The CDR3 extends over 15 amino acids. CDR1 and CDR2 (germline): SEHNR, FQNEAQ (reference sequence). Sequences were obtained from blood. The genes are TRBV7-9 and TRBJ2-7; D not certain. The clonotype comes from a man aged 25-45 years in good health. The CDR3 DNA is TGTGCCAGCAGCTCGCTTGGTGTGGGCTCCTACGAGCAGTACTTC. It specifies CASSSLGVGSYEQYF.